Listed below are T cell receptor beta chains from one sample, sequenced in a study of OX40 agonist ivuxolimab in advanced cancers. Using immunoSEQ multiplex PCR, the repertoire was profiled, and TCRdb retains in-frame clones only, with some absent. The sample comprises approximately 74,000 clones, approximately 82% of which are singletons, and more than 4.5% rests with the top ten. The input for sequencing was CD4+ or CD8+ T cells sorted from blood, taken in a trial of the OX40 agonist ivuxolimab. Receptors originate from an adult with an advanced solid tumor such as melanoma, head and neck, liver or kidney cancer. The CDR3 runs from the conserved cysteine through the conserved F or W. Each record gives: CDR3 length, D gene, clone size, V gene, J gene, CDR3 DNA, CDR3 protein. A D gene is named only where the DNA matches it firmly. Size values are once, few and many counts, or a class for expanded clones, and some rows have none.

16	-	-	TRBV7-9	TRBJ2-1	TGTGCCAGCAGGGCGGACGGCCTGATCTCCTACAATGAGCAGTTCTTC	CASRADGLISYNEQFF
13	-	-	TRBV14	TRBJ2-2	TGTGCCAGCAGCCGGCAGTTAACCGGGGAGCTGTTTTTT	CASSRQLTGELFF
13	-	-	TRBV4-2	TRBJ1-1	TGTGCCAGCAGCCAAGATGGGGGGTTGGAAGCTTTCTTT	CASSQDGGLEAFF
16	-	-	TRBV21-1	TRBJ2-1	TGTGCCAGCAGCAACGACGGTTCGAGCTCCTACAATGAGCAGTTCTTC	CASSNDGSSSYNEQFF
18	TRBD2	-	TRBV27	TRBJ2-3	TGTGCCAGCAGTAAGCCCCCCCAGCGGGGGGGCCATGCAGATACGCAGTATTTT	CASSKPPQRGGHADTQYF
14	TRBD1	-	TRBV5-1	TRBJ2-7	TGCGCCAGCAGCCTAGGGACAGGGTTGGATGAGCAGTACTTC	CASSLGTGLDEQYF
15	TRBD1	-	TRBV28	TRBJ2-5	TGTGCCAGCGGCCCCTACAGGGGGGCCCAAGAGACCCAGTACTTC	CASGPYRGAQETQYF
13	-	-	TRBV7-2	TRBJ2-7	TGTGCCAGCAGCTTGGGAACAGCCTACGAGCAGTACTTC	CASSLGTAYEQYF
14	TRBD2	-	TRBV5-4	TRBJ2-3	TGTGCCAGCAGCTTGGCGGGGGGGGCAGATACGCAGTATTTT	CASSLAGGADTQYF
11	-	once	TRBV7-8	TRBJ2-7	TGTGCCAGCAGCCCCTCCTACGAGCAGTACTTC	CASSPSYEQYF
13	-	-	TRBV7-2	TRBJ2-7	TGTGCCAGCAGCTTAATTTTAGGCAACGAGCAGTACTTC	CASSLILGNEQYF
14	-	once	TRBV5-1	TRBJ2-7	TGCGCCAGCAGCTCCGAGCCTAGCTCCTACGAGCAGTACTTC	CASSSEPSSYEQYF
14	-	-	TRBV19	TRBJ1-3	TGTGCCAGTAACGGACAGATTCCTGGAAACACCATATATTTT	CASNGQIPGNTIYF
14	TRBD1	-	TRBV5-1	TRBJ1-2	TGCGCCAGCAGAACTCGGACAGGGAACTATGGCTACACCTTC	CASRTRTGNYGYTF
13	-	-	TRBV4-1	TRBJ1-5	TGCGCCAGCAGCCAAGCGGACCGGCAGCCCCAGCATTTT	CASSQADRQPQHF
13	-	-	TRBV27	TRBJ2-1	TGTGCCAGCAGTTTAACCACTTACAATGAGCAGTTCTTC	CASSLTTYNEQFF
16	-	once	TRBV5-1	TRBJ2-2	TGCGCCAGCAGCTTGTATGAACTATCGAACACCGGGGAGCTGTTTTTT	CASSLYELSNTGELFF
16	-	-	TRBV23-1	TRBJ1-2	TGCGCCAGCAGTCAAATAGGACAGCTTACTATCTATGGCTACACCTTC	CASSQIGQLTIYGYTF
14	TRBD1	-	TRBV6-6	TRBJ2-7	TGTGCCAGCAGTCAAAGACAGGGGGCGCCCCAGCAGTACTTC	CASSQRQGAPQQYF
16	-	once	TRBV4-2	TRBJ2-7	TGTGCCAGCAGCCAAGGTTCTGGGGCAGGGAGGTACGAGCAGTACTTC	CASSQGSGAGRYEQYF
12	-	-	TRBV5-6	TRBJ2-2	TGTGCCAGCAAACGGTGGAGCGGGGAGCTGTTTTTT	CASKRWSGELFF
13	TRBD2	-	TRBV6-1	TRBJ2-3	TGTGCCAGTGGGCGGGGGTGGACAGATACGCAGTATTTT	CASGRGWTDTQYF